One and the same sample provided the 13 T cell receptor beta chains below, sequenced in a study of cytomegalovirus exposure and HLA in healthy donors. This PCR relied on a set of 60 Vbeta primers and 13 Jbeta primers. TCRdb's copy holds only in-frame clones and misses some; the assay was immunoSEQ multiplex PCR. The table shows 80,000 to 95,000 clones, with 84% occurring only once. The sequencing sample was made of PBMCs. The receptors here all came from a woman younger than 35 in good health and CMV-seropositive.

This sequence joins TRBV28 and TRBJ2-7, with a tentative D call TRBD2 (6 bases). Per the germline V gene, CDR1 is MDHEN and CDR2 is SYDVKM. Trimming took 3 bases from V and 2 from J, leaving 14 bases between them. The CDR3 runs 15 residues. The CDR3 bases are TGTGCCAGCAGTTTGGGCGGGACCAATACCTACGAGCAGTACTTC. Translated, it gives CASSLGGTNTYEQYF.

The chain has TRBV27 and TRBJ1-2, with 8 bases fitting TRBD1. The CDR3 covers 15 residues. With V trimmed by 5 bases and J by 4 bases, 9 bases remained unmatched. CDR1 MNHEY and CDR2 SMNVEV come from the germline V gene (reference sequence). The CDR3 DNA sequence: TGTGCCAGCAGTCGAACAGGGGGAAGTAGCTATGGCTACACCTTC. It is translated as CASSRTGGSSYGYTF.

CDR3 sequence: CASKYLGLDSPLHF. In nucleotides, the CDR3 is TGTGCCAGTAAGTACCTCGGACTGGATTCACCCCTCCACTTT. The V gene is TRBV19, the J gene TRBJ1-6; D unresolved. Germline assignment: CDR1 LNHDA and CDR2 SQIVND (reference sequence). Between the trimmed V and J ends, which lost 7 bases and 8 bases, there was a span of 15 bases. The CDR3 has 14 amino acids.

The V call is TRBV7-3, the J call TRBJ2-7, with D maybe TRBD2 (5 bases). Looked up from germline, CDR1 is SGHTA and CDR2 is FQGTGA. With 2 bases removed from V and 8 bases from J, the gap between germline ends came to 31 bases. The CDR3 covers 19 residues. Written as DNA, the CDR3 is TGTGCCAGCAGCTTATCGCCCCCGGTTCGAGGACTGCCTTTTGTGAAGCAGTACTTC. This translates into CASSLSPPVRGLPFVKQYF.

The CDR3 DNA is TGTGCCAGCAGCTCGACTTGGGTTCGCTCCTACGAGCAGTACTTC. As protein: CASSSTWVRSYEQYF. The chain is built from TRBV5-6 and TRBJ2-7; no firm D call. The CDR3 has 15 amino acids. Germline CDR1 reads SGHDT; CDR2 reads YYEEEE. V lost 3 bases, J lost 0 bases, and 13 bases lay in between.

The chain couples TRBV15 to TRBJ1-6; D gene uncertain. The CDR3 loop spans 14 amino acids. Germline lookup yields CDR1 LNHNV and CDR2 YYDKDF (reference sequence). V was trimmed by 6 bases and J by 0 bases, leaving 6 bases between them. As DNA, the CDR3 is TGTGCCACCAGGGGGAGCTCCTATAATTCACCCCTCCACTTT. Translating gives CATRGSSYNSPLHF.

The CDR3 spells CASSASDTGELFF. The CDR3, as DNA: TGTGCCAGCAGTGCTAGCGACACCGGGGAGCTGTTTTTT. The chain employs TRBV6-1 and TRBJ2-2; a weak D match, TRBD2 (6 bases). CDR3 length: 13 residues. Germline CDR1 MNHNS, CDR2 SASEGT. The V end was cut by 4 bases, the J end by 3 bases, with 6 bases between.

On this clone itself: The junction departs from the called germline gene at one end, perhaps through a read error. The chain combines TRBV7-9 with TRBJ2-7; 11 nucleotides line up with TRBD2. Germline assignment: CDR1 SEHNR and CDR2 FQNEAQ (reference sequence). The CDR3 loop spans 12 amino acids. This CDR3 is CSSSLLAGEVYF. CDR3 DNA: TGTTCCAGCAGCTTACTAGCGGGAGAGGTGTACTTC.

The chain joins TRBV20-1 to TRBJ2-1; no reliable D call. Germline V gene sequence: CDR1 DFQATT, CDR2 SNEGSKA (reference sequence). V was trimmed by 3 bases and J by 7 bases, leaving 7 bases between them. The CDR3 totals 11 residues. CDR3 sequence: CSASYGNEQFF. The DNA of the CDR3 is TGCAGTGCTAGTTACGGGAATGAGCAGTTCTTC.

The chain employs TRBV19 and TRBJ2-1, with 7 bases identical to TRBD2. V shed 10 bases and J 2 bases; nucleotides not matched to a gene: 14. The germline CDR1 and CDR2 sequences are LNHDA and SQIVND (reference sequence). The CDR3 sequence is 16 residues long. The CDR3 DNA reads as TGTGCCACCCTCAGCGCGGCGGGAGTCCCCTACAATGAGCAGTTCTTC. Its protein product is CATLSAAGVPYNEQFF.

The V and J genes are TRBV9 and TRBJ2-2; D not certain. Looked up from germline, CDR1 is SGDLS and CDR2 is YYNGEE. The CDR3 length is 13 residues. The ends were cut back, 2 bases at V and 4 bases at J, with 6 bases in the middle. The DNA of the CDR3 is TGTGCCAGCAGCGTTTTGAGCACCGGGGAGCTGTTTTTT. It yields the protein CASSVLSTGELFF.

The rearrangement links TRBV19 to TRBJ1-2; D gene ambiguous. This CDR3 contains 15 residues. Germline CDR1 LNHDA, CDR2 SQIVND (reference sequence). V gave up 1 base and J gave up 5 bases, with 14 bases separating them. For the CDR3, the DNA is TGTGCCAGTAGTATAGCCAGCGGGCTTTGGTATGGCTACACCTTC. The encoded protein is CASSIASGLWYGYTF.

This chain links TRBV18 with TRBJ2-5; the D gene is possibly TRBD2 (5 bases). Germline V gives CDR1 KGHSH, CDR2 LQKENI. The CDR3 contains 12 residues. Trimming took off 3 bases at V and 5 bases at J, with 7 bases between the two ends. Here the CDR3 reads CASSPGEETQYF. The CDR3 nucleotides read TGTGCCAGCTCACCGGGAGAGGAGACCCAGTACTTC.